This TCR beta chain was identified in a study of T cells in Graves' hyperthyroidism and ophthalmopathy. General study findings and limits: Most expanded thyroid clonotypes above 0.001 also appeared in blood. From stable hyperthyroidism, ophthalmopathy was set apart by a 13 V-J model.

Patients showing uncontrolled infection, other autoimmune disease, pregnancy or lactation were ineligible. The study based diagnoses on clinical symptoms, serum thyroxine and TRAb, thyroid ultrasound and orbital computed tomography. This clonotype came up many times. Its antigen is undetermined. The TCR beta CDR3 regions underwent amplification using RNA transcripts as the source. HTBI primers were the set used in a first-round RT-PCR of the TCR CDR3. TCRdb independently ran MiXCR on the multiplex PCR reads; one entry per CDR3 protein. The sample consists of 490,000 or so distinct CDR3 sequences, over 35% of them appearing once. V lost 3 bases and J 7 bases, leaving 8 bases between the germline ends. CDR3 length: 13 amino acids. CDR1 is SGHNT, CDR2 YYREEE, per germline (reference sequence).

The sequencing input was peripheral blood or thyroid tissue (not recorded which). The receptor was isolated from an adult woman with Graves' disease, either hyperthyroidism or ophthalmopathy (not recorded which). The V call is TRBV5-4, the J call TRBJ1-6; the D gene is possibly TRBD1 (5 bases). The CDR3 protein is CASSSTENSPLHF. The CDR3 DNA sequence: TGTGCCAGCAGCTCGACAGAAAATTCACCCCTCCACTTT.